The 18 T cell receptor beta chains presented below share a single source sample, sequenced in a study of shared clonotypes between healthy human individuals. TCRdb's table, derived via immunoSEQ multiplex PCR, lists solely in-frame clones and lacks some. The profile covers about a million clones, with around 77% appearing a single time and 0.89% taken by the ten largest. The sample comprised memory CD4+ T cells from PBMCs. Subset here: CD45RA-negative fraction. These receptors were collected from a man aged 18 to 29 in good health. Some clones in this sample may be carry-over from other donors' samples.

This clone was seen only once. This chain connects TRBV11-1 to TRBJ2-3, with D unresolved. V shed 3 bases and J shed 11 bases, with 24 bases lying between them. CDR1 is SGHAT, CDR2 FQDESV, per germline (reference sequence). The CDR3 is made up of 16 amino acids. The CDR3: CASSLGGTSPGQRQYF. DNA of the CDR3: TGTGCCAGCAGCTTGGGTGGAACTTCCCCGGGCCAGAGGCAGTATTTT.

The chain has TRBV5-8 and TRBJ2-2; either TRBD1 or TRBD2 may fit D (5 bases each). Trimming stripped 5 bases from V and 1 base from J, with 15 bases between. CDR3 size: 16 residues. The germline CDR1 and CDR2 sequences are SGHTS and YDEGEE. Here the CDR3 DNA reads TGTGCCAGCAGTCGGATGTGGGGGTTGAACACCGGGGAGCTGTTTTTT. This sequence encodes CASSRMWGLNTGELFF.

This chain uses TRBV5-6 with TRBJ1-6, with D tentatively TRBD1 (5 bases). Germline CDR1 SGHDT, CDR2 YYEEEE. Trimming removed 4 bases at V and 12 bases at J, with 14 bases between. The CDR3 runs 13 residues. The CDR3: CASSLGQFLPLHF. The CDR3, as DNA: TGTGCCAGCAGCCTGGGGCAGTTCCTACCCCTCCACTTT.

This chain joins TRBV27 and TRBJ2-2, with TRBD2 matching 8 bases. Per the germline V gene, CDR1 is MNHEY and CDR2 is SMNVEV (reference sequence). CDR3 length: 16 residues. Trimming cost V 4 bases and J 5 bases; bases outside gene matches: 9. The CDR3 protein is CASSSLSGETTGELFF. Written as DNA, the CDR3 is TGTGCCAGCAGTTCTCTTAGCGGGGAGACGACCGGGGAGCTGTTTTTT.

The chain recombines TRBV5-1 with TRBJ2-5, with TRBD2 as a possible D gene (5 bases). V was cut by 1 base and J by 5 bases, with 15 bases left in between. The CDR3 is 15 residues long. The germline CDR1 and CDR2 sequences are SGHRS and YFSETQ. CDR3 nucleotide sequence: TGCGCCAGCAGCTTGCGGCCCGGACCGGGGGAGACCCAGTACTTC. Translation: CASSLRPGPGETQYF.

This rearrangement joins TRBV9 to TRBJ2-1, with 8 bases fitting TRBD2. Germline V CDR1 and CDR2: SGDLS, YYNGEE. The CDR3 length is 15 residues. V lost 1 base, J lost 8 bases, and 8 bases stayed unmatched. In DNA, the CDR3 is TGTGCCAGCAGCGTACAAGGACTAGCCGAGTATGAGCAGTTCTTC. It specifies CASSVQGLAEYEQFF.

The V and J genes are TRBV28 and TRBJ2-7, with TRBD2 identical over 11 bases. Germline loops: CDR1 MDHEN, CDR2 SYDVKM. The CDR3 is 16 amino acids. V gave up 3 bases and J gave up 6 bases; unmatched junction bases: 10. The CDR3 region has the DNA TGTGCCAGCAGTTTGGGGCTAGCGGGAGGTTATCCCGAGCAGTACTTC. It specifies CASSLGLAGGYPEQYF.

The chain recombines TRBV5-6 with TRBJ2-3; D remains unclear. Germline CDR1 SGHDT, CDR2 YYEEEE. CDR3 length equals 15 residues. V was shortened by 0 bases and J by 2 bases, with 10 bases between the two germline ends. The CDR3 DNA reads TGTGCCAGCAGCTTGGGCCTATCCAACACAGATACGCAGTATTTT. Translated: CASSLGLSNTDTQYF.

The V call is TRBV5-1, the J call TRBJ2-7; D is unresolved. Trimming shortened V by 0 bases and J by 5 bases, and 15 bases separated the two germline ends. This CDR3 spans 15 amino acids. The V gene's germline CDR1 is SGHRS and CDR2 YFSETQ. The CDR3: CASSLADGSAHEQYF. The CDR3 nucleotides read TGCGCCAGCAGCTTGGCGGATGGCTCGGCCCACGAGCAGTACTTC. Looking up the rest from reference TRBV5-1 and TRBJ2-7 gives the full variable domain: KAGVTQTPRYLIKTRGQQVTLSCSPISGHRSVSWYQQTPGQGLQFLFEYFSETQRNKGNFPGRFSGRQFSNSRSEMNVSTLELGDSALYLCASSLADGSAHEQYFGPGTRLTVT.

The chain combines TRBV12-5 with TRBJ2-2, with TRBD2 identical over 12 bases. Germline CDR1 and CDR2: LGHNT and FRNRAP. This CDR3 comprises 17 residues. V dropped 4 bases and J dropped 1; count of bases not matched to a gene: 4. The DNA for the CDR3 is TGTGCTAGTGGTTCCAAGACTAGCGGGAGGAACACCGGGGAGCTGTTTTTT. Its protein product is CASGSKTSGRNTGELFF.

This clone was counted between two and nine times. The chain is built from TRBV30 and TRBJ1-4; D call uncertain. Trimming pared 1 base from V and 7 bases from J, leaving 10 bases between. Germline-derived CDR1 and CDR2 are GTSNPN and SVGIG (reference sequence). This CDR3 is 13 amino acids long. The CDR3 reads CAWSGRMGEKLFF. DNA for the CDR3: TGTGCCTGGAGTGGGAGGATGGGTGAAAAACTGTTTTTT.

V usage is TRBV5-6 and J usage is TRBJ2-5, with D hard to call. Trimming took off 0 bases at V and 5 bases at J, with 14 bases between the two ends. Per the germline V gene, CDR1 is SGHDT and CDR2 is YYEEEE. There are 15 residues in the CDR3. The CDR3 region has the DNA TGTGCCAGCAGCTTGGAATCCAAACAAAGGGAGACCCAGTACTTC. Its translation: CASSLESKQRETQYF.

The chain recombines TRBV2 with TRBJ1-5; possibly TRBD1 for D (5 bases). This CDR3 has 16 residues. CDR1 is SNHLY, CDR2 FYNNEI, per germline. With 5 bases removed from V and 0 bases from J, the gap between germline ends came to 14 bases. CDR3 region: CASSQSGTLSNQPQHF. The CDR3 bases are TGTGCCAGCAGTCAATCCGGGACCCTTAGCAATCAGCCCCAGCATTTT. The full variable domain, with the rest looked up from reference TRBV2 and TRBJ1-5, is EPEVTQTPSHQVTQMGQEVILRCVPISNHLYFYWYRQILGQKVEFLVSFYNNEISEKSEIFDDQFSVERPDGSNFTLKIRSTKLEDSAMYFCASSQSGTLSNQPQHFGDGTRLSIL.

Note on this clone: A much larger clone differs from this one at a single base, so this may be a read error. The chain has TRBV2 and TRBJ1-1; D possibly corresponds to TRBD1 (6 bases). CDR3 length: 14 residues. CDR1 SNHLY and CDR2 FYNNEI come from the germline V gene. With 5 bases removed from V and 6 bases from J, the gap between germline ends came to 16 bases. The CDR3 protein is CASSSGGRMAEAFF. CDR3 bases: TGTGCCAGCAGTTCGGGGGGGCGCATGGCTGAAGCTTTCTTT.

This clone was picked up one time. The chain joins TRBV2 to TRBJ2-7, with 7 bases identical to TRBD1. The junction had 9 bases not matched to a gene; V was cut back by 4 bases and J by 6 bases. Germline assignment: CDR1 SNHLY and CDR2 FYNNEI. This CDR3 is 14 amino acids long. The CDR3 is CASSVDRSLGEQYF. The CDR3 DNA follows: TGTGCCAGCAGTGTGGACAGGTCTCTAGGCGAGCAGTACTTC.

This clone was found once. V gene TRBV7-6 combines with J gene TRBJ2-5; 7 bases agree with TRBD1. J was trimmed by 1 base and V by 2 bases; bases with no gene match: 4. Germline-derived CDR1 and CDR2 are SGHVS and FNYEAQ. The CDR3 consists of 15 residues. This chain's CDR3 is CASSLNRGFQETQYF. The CDR3 DNA sequence: TGTGCCAGCAGCTTAAACAGGGGTTTCCAAGAGACCCAGTACTTC. Together with reference TRBV7-6 and TRBJ2-5, the CDR3 gives the full variable domain: GAGVSQSPRYKVTKRGQDVALRCDPISGHVSLYWYRQALGQGPEFLTYFNYEAQQDKSGLPNDRFSAERPEGSISTLTIQRTEQRDSAMYRCASSLNRGFQETQYFGPGTRLLVL.

The chain couples TRBV7-2 to TRBJ2-2; 8 positions match TRBD2. CDR3 size: 16 residues. Losses at the gene ends were 1 base for V and 3 bases for J; bases not matched to a gene: 4. In germline, CDR1 is SGHTA, CDR2 FQGNSA. CDR3 in amino acids: CASSLVVAGHTGELFF. CDR3 in DNA: TGTGCCAGCAGCTTAGTCGTAGCGGGGCACACCGGGGAGCTGTTTTTT.

The J gene is TRBJ2-2, the V gene TRBV11-2, with D uncertain. Germline CDR1 and CDR2: SGHAT and FQNNGV. The V end lost 4 bases, the J end lost 3 bases, and 9 bases lay between the germline ends. The length of the CDR3 is 14 residues. CDR3 nucleotide sequence: TGTGCCAGCAGCTCCCTTCGTTACACCGGGGAGCTGTTTTTT. Amino acids: CASSSLRYTGELFF.